Sequencing of this TCR beta chain was carried out in a study of shared clonotypes between healthy human individuals. The V and J ends lost 4 bases and 2 bases, in that order; junction bases with no gene match: 4. The CDR3 loop spans 16 amino acids. CDR1 SGHDN and CDR2 FVKESK come from the germline V gene. This clone came up once. The antigen is unknown. Terminally differentiated effector memory CD45RA+ cells were excluded from the naive CD8 cells, which were CD45RO-negative and positively selected for CCR7. The study enrolled healthy HIV-negative adults without recent acute infections or vaccinations as donors. Profiled with immunoSEQ multiplex PCR; TCRdb holds only in-frame clones, not every one. The data contain about 600,000 clones, 95% to 98% of them singletons. Study-wide results and caveats: Genetic and exposure-history diversity was limited by the few donors.

Sequencing input: naive CD8+ T cells sorted from blood. The source of this sequence is a man aged 25-45 years in good health. This chain uses TRBV14 with TRBJ2-5; 13 bases are shared with TRBD2. CDR3 DNA sequence: TGTGCCAGCAGCCTGGGACTAGCGGGGCCACAAGAGACCCAGTACTTC. Residues: CASSLGLAGPQETQYF.